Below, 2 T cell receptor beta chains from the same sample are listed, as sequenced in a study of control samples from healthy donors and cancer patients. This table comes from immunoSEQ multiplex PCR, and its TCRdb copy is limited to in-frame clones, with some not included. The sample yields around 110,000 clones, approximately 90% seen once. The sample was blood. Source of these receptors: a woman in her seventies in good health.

The CDR3 nucleotides are TGTGCCAGTAGTATAGGGACAGGGTGGGACTATGGCTACACCTTC. Translation gives CASSIGTGWDYGYTF. The V and J genes are TRBV19 and TRBJ1-2; the match to TRBD1 covers 8 bases. The CDR3 totals 15 residues. The germline V gene encodes CDR1 LNHDA and CDR2 SQIVND (reference sequence). V was pared by 1 base and J by 3 bases, with 4 bases of the junction left unmatched.

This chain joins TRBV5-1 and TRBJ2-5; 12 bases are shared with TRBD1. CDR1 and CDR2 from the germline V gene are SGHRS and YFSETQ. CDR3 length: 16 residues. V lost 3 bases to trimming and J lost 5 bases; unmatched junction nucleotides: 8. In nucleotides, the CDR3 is TGCGCCAGCAGCTCAGGGGACAGGGGGCGCGGTGAGACCCAGTACTTC. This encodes CASSSGDRGRGETQYF.